The 26 T cell receptor beta chains below all came from one sample that was sequenced in a study of identifying expanded T cells in peripheral blood (dated by TCRdb to about 2019). The library was built by means of the immunoSEQ multiplex PCR assay. The table was pulled from immuneACCESS by TCRdb, which kept in-frame rearrangements only. Such tables lose some clones; where checked, under half of the loss comes from unresolved V genes, and the rest has no known cause. The sample table records 60,000 or so clones; around 86% of these occur just once. About 20% of the sample is in the top ten clones. The sample taken for sequencing was blood. The receptors come from a person aged 18 to 70 in good health.

V usage is TRBV5-1 and J usage is TRBJ2-5; 14 bases match TRBD2. The CDR3 has 16 amino acids. After removal of 4 bases from V and 3 bases from J, the junction contained 5 bases not matched to a gene. Germline CDR1 is SGHRS and CDR2 is YFSETQ. The CDR3 protein is CASSLGLAGVEETQYF. The CDR3 nucleotides read TGCGCCAGCAGCCTGGGACTAGCGGGGGTTGAAGAGACCCAGTACTTC.

J is TRBJ2-5 and V is TRBV15, with D perhaps matching TRBD1 (6 bases). Trimming shortened V by 0 bases and J by 5 bases, and 16 bases separated the two germline ends. Germline assignment: CDR1 LNHNV and CDR2 YYDKDF (reference sequence). This CDR3 region has 16 residues. The DNA for the CDR3 is TGTGCCACCAGCAGAGATCTCGGCAGGGGAACTGAGACCCAGTACTTC. It specifies CATSRDLGRGTETQYF.

The sample holds one count of this clone. This chain joins TRBV6-1 and TRBJ2-7; D is undetermined. The CDR3 loop spans 14 amino acids. Trimming took off 0 bases at V and 2 bases at J, with 8 bases between the two ends. Germline CDR1 MNHNS, CDR2 SASEGT. The CDR3 DNA follows: TGTGCCAGCAGTGAAGCCGGGCTAGCCTACGAGCAGTACGTC. Protein product: CASSEAGLAYEQYV.

This clone turned up a few times. The rearrangement uses TRBV6-6 and TRBJ2-7, with 13 bases aligning to TRBD2. The length of the CDR3 is 16 residues. CDR1 is MNHNY, CDR2 SVGAGI, per germline (reference sequence). V was clipped by 10 bases and J by 1 base; unmatched bases: 10. DNA for the CDR3: TGTGCCACCCGGACTAGCGGGAGTTCCCAATCCTACGAGCAGTACTTC. Residues: CATRTSGSSQSYEQYF.

The V gene is TRBV11-3, the J gene TRBJ1-4; possible D gene TRBD1, 5 bases. Trimming cost V 1 base and J 2 bases, with 11 bases left between them. The CDR3 totals 16 residues. The germline V gene has CDR1 SGHNT and CDR2 YENEEA. The CDR3 spells CASSLAGGGTNEKLFF. CDR3 in DNA: TGTGCCAGCAGCTTAGCTGGGGGAGGTACTAATGAAAAACTGTTTTTT.

The J gene is TRBJ2-1, the V gene TRBV5-1; tentatively, D is TRBD2 (6 bases). Germline V gene lookup returns CDR1 SGHRS and CDR2 YFSETQ. The ends were cut back, 0 bases at V and 7 bases at J, with 14 bases in the middle. This CDR3 contains 15 residues. The DNA of the CDR3 is TGCGCCAGCAGCTTGGATGTGGGAGGAGGAAATGAGCAGTTCTTC. Translated: CASSLDVGGGNEQFF.

The chain has TRBV27 and TRBJ1-2; a weak D match, TRBD1 (5 bases). The CDR3 loop spans 13 amino acids. Germline CDR1 and CDR2: MNHEY and SMNVEV (reference sequence). V shed 4 bases and J shed 2 bases, with 8 bases lying between them. CDR3: CASSWDRNYGYTF. The CDR3 nucleotides read TGTGCCAGCAGTTGGGACCGAAACTATGGCTACACCTTC.

The chain uses TRBV6-1 and TRBJ1-1, with a possible D match to TRBD1 (6 bases). The CDR3 totals 13 residues. V gave up 9 bases and J gave up 0 bases, with 11 bases separating them. The germline gives CDR1 MNHNS, CDR2 SASEGT. The CDR3 coding sequence is TGTGCCAGTACAGGGAGACTGAACACTGAAGCTTTCTTT. It yields the protein CASTGRLNTEAFF.

The genes are TRBV18 and TRBJ1-1, with unresolved D. V lost 1 base, J lost 0 bases, and 15 bases lay in between. CDR1 KGHSH and CDR2 LQKENI come from the germline V gene. The CDR3 has 17 residues. The CDR3 nucleotides read TGTGCCAGCTCACCACTAGGTCGCGGTAGGGTGAACACTGAAGCTTTCTTT. Residues: CASSPLGRGRVNTEAFF.

This rearrangement joins TRBV7-2 to TRBJ2-3, with TRBD2 matching 11 bases. V trimming: 3 bases; J trimming: 8 bases; junction bases outside the gene matches: 7. Germline CDR1 and CDR2: SGHTA and FQGNSA. This CDR3 has 15 amino acids. CDR3 in DNA: TGTGCCAGCAGCTTTACTAGCGGGAGCGCTGGTACGCAGTATTTT. Amino acids: CASSFTSGSAGTQYF.

This clone was seen a few times. The rearrangement joins TRBV7-2 to TRBJ2-5, with a tentative D call TRBD2 (6 bases). The CDR3 runs 13 residues. V lost 2 bases to trimming and J lost 4 bases, with 8 bases between them. Germline-derived CDR1 and CDR2 are SGHTA and FQGNSA. This CDR3 reads CASSLRGRETQYF. CDR3 DNA sequence: TGTGCCAGCAGCTTACGGGGGAGAGAGACCCAGTACTTC.

This chain links TRBV14 with TRBJ2-7; D is unclear. Germline lookup yields CDR1 SGHDN and CDR2 FVKESK. V was shortened by 0 bases and J by 4 bases, with 7 bases between the two germline ends. This CDR3 is built from 13 residues. The chain's CDR3 is CASSQDSVYEQYF. In DNA form, the CDR3 reads TGTGCCAGCAGCCAAGATTCAGTTTACGAGCAGTACTTC.

This sequence joins TRBV30 and TRBJ1-1, with a weak D call TRBD1 (5 bases). V lost 5 bases to trimming and J lost 5 bases, with 12 bases between them. Per the germline V gene, CDR1 is GTSNPN and CDR2 is SVGIG (reference sequence). CDR3 length equals 12 residues. DNA for the CDR3: TGTGCCTGGGTGGCAGGGTGGACTGAAGCTTTCTTT. This translates into CAWVAGWTEAFF.

The rearrangement uses TRBV5-1 and TRBJ2-5; 8 bases align to TRBD2. CDR3 length equals 15 residues. V lost 0 bases, J lost 2 bases, and 3 bases stayed unmatched. Germline V gives CDR1 SGHRS, CDR2 YFSETQ. The CDR3 here is CASSLVVAGQETQYF. In DNA form, the CDR3 reads TGCGCCAGCAGCTTGGTGGTAGCGGGGCAAGAGACCCAGTACTTC.

The V and J genes are TRBV18 and TRBJ2-3; D may be TRBD2 (5 bases). The CDR3 loop spans 14 amino acids. Germline V gives CDR1 KGHSH, CDR2 LQKENI. Trimming left V 6 bases short and J 0 bases short, with 10 bases between. The CDR3 reads CASSPAVSTDTQYF. In DNA form, the CDR3 reads TGTGCCAGCTCTCCAGCGGTGAGCACAGATACGCAGTATTTT.

The count of this clone is one. The V call is TRBV12-5, the J call TRBJ2-7, with TRBD2 as a possible D gene (6 bases). V was trimmed by 7 bases and J by 2 bases, leaving 12 bases between them. This CDR3 contains 13 residues. Germline values: CDR1 LGHNT, CDR2 FRNRAP. The CDR3 spells CASVGAGPYEQYF. In DNA form, the CDR3 reads TGTGCTAGTGTTGGTGCGGGACCCTACGAGCAGTACTTC.

The rearrangement joins TRBV29-1 to TRBJ2-1, with 9 bases aligning to TRBD1. Germline loops: CDR1 SQVTM, CDR2 ANQGSEA. V was pared by 3 bases and J by 4 bases, with 10 bases of the junction left unmatched. This CDR3 is built from 16 residues. CDR3 residues: CSVDHPQGALYNEQFF. The CDR3 region has the DNA TGCAGCGTTGACCACCCACAGGGGGCCTTATACAATGAGCAGTTCTTC.

Here the CDR3 reads CASSLLLGGSEAFF. CDR3 nucleotides: TGTGCCAGCAGCTTACTGTTAGGGGGCTCTGAAGCTTTCTTT. The genes are TRBV11-2 and TRBJ1-1; 7 nucleotides agree with TRBD1. CDR3 length: 14 residues. CDR1 is SGHAT, CDR2 FQNNGV, per germline. J was trimmed by 6 bases and V by 2 bases; bases with no gene match: 6. Using reference TRBV11-2 and TRBJ1-1 for the parts outside the CDR3, the full variable domain is EAGVAQSPRYKIIEKRQSVAFWCNPISGHATLYWYQQILGQGPKLLIQFQNNGVVDDSQLPKDRFSAERLKGVDSTLKIQPAKLEDSAVYLCASSLLLGGSEAFFGQGTRLTVV.

The V and J genes are TRBV19 and TRBJ2-1; 10 bases align to TRBD1. The length of the CDR3 is 14 residues. The V gene end was trimmed by 6 bases and the J gene end by 10 bases; junction bases not matched to a gene: 9. Germline V lookup: CDR1 LNHDA, CDR2 SQIVND (reference sequence). The CDR3 here is CASRRDRGPLEQFF. The DNA for the CDR3 is TGTGCCAGTAGGCGGGACAGGGGCCCGCTCGAGCAGTTCTTC.

V and J are TRBV5-1 and TRBJ2-7; D gene unclear. Germline V gives CDR1 SGHRS, CDR2 YFSETQ. CDR3 length: 17 amino acids. V was trimmed by 0 bases and J by 5 bases, leaving 21 bases between them. The CDR3 bases are TGCGCCAGCAGCTTGGCCCGTGGCAGGTACAGTGTCCACGAGCAGTACGTC. This codes for CASSLARGRYSVHEQYV.

The chain couples TRBV7-8 to TRBJ2-3, with D possibly TRBD1 on 6 matching bases. Germline lookup yields CDR1 SGHVS and CDR2 FQNEAQ. CDR3 size: 16 residues. Deletions cut 1 base from V and 2 bases from J, with 13 bases between. The CDR3 nucleotides read TGTGCCAGCAGCTTAGTGGGCAGGGGAATCACAGATACGCAGTATTTT. It translates to CASSLVGRGITDTQYF.

The chain uses TRBV11-2 and TRBJ1-6; 8 bases are a match to TRBD1. This CDR3 region has 18 residues. Trimming at V came to 5 bases and at J to 0 bases, leaving 9 bases not matched to a gene. Germline lookup yields CDR1 SGHAT and CDR2 FQNNGV. This CDR3 reads CASSRRQGRSSYNSPLHF. The CDR3 DNA reads as TGTGCCAGCAGCAGACGACAGGGGCGAAGCTCCTATAATTCACCCCTCCACTTT. The full variable domain, in which reference TRBV11-2 and TRBJ1-6 provide the parts outside the CDR3, is EAGVAQSPRYKIIEKRQSVAFWCNPISGHATLYWYQQILGQGPKLLIQFQNNGVVDDSQLPKDRFSAERLKGVDSTLKIQPAKLEDSAVYLCASSRRQGRSSYNSPLHFGNGTRLTVT.

This chain joins TRBV11-2 and TRBJ2-3, with TRBD1 identical over 8 bases. The CDR3 is 15 residues long. Germline lookup yields CDR1 SGHAT and CDR2 FQNNGV. V shed 5 bases, J shed 2 bases, and the junction held 6 bases outside the gene matches. This chain's CDR3 is CASSRTGIHTDTQYF. CDR3 in DNA: TGTGCCAGCAGCAGGACAGGGATACACACAGATACGCAGTATTTT.

This clone was seen just once. V is TRBV14 and J is TRBJ1-1; D may be TRBD1 (6 bases). Trimming left V 1 base short and J 1 base short, with 10 bases between. The CDR3 extends over 15 amino acids. Germline V gene sequence: CDR1 SGHDN, CDR2 FVKESK. CDR3 DNA sequence: TGTGCCAGCAGCCAAGCAGGGGCCGCGAACACTGAAGCTTTCTTT. Translated, it gives CASSQAGAANTEAFF.

The chain is built from TRBV18 and TRBJ1-2, with 8 bases aligning to TRBD1. The CDR3 is 15 residues long. Germline V gives CDR1 KGHSH, CDR2 LQKENI. Trimming took 3 bases from V and 4 from J; bases not matched to a gene: 7. The CDR3 reads CASSPGQGDGYGYTF. In DNA, the CDR3 is TGTGCCAGCTCACCCGGACAGGGCGACGGCTATGGCTACACCTTC. Full variable domain (remainder filled in from reference TRBV18 and TRBJ1-2): NAGVMQNPRHLVRRRGQEARLRCSPMKGHSHVYWYRQLPEEGLKFMVYLQKENIIDESGMPKERFSAEFPKEGPSILRIQQVVRGDSAAYFCASSPGQGDGYGYTFGSGTRLTVV.

J is TRBJ2-1 and V is TRBV30; the match to TRBD2 covers 11 bases. Germline CDR1 is GTSNPN and CDR2 is SVGIG (reference sequence). V dropped 4 bases and J dropped 4; count of bases not matched to a gene: 6. The CDR3 loop spans 15 amino acids. The CDR3: CAWTPGLAVYNEQFF. The CDR3 coding sequence is TGTGCCTGGACCCCGGGACTAGCGGTTTACAATGAGCAGTTCTTC.